This is a list of T cell receptor beta chains from one sample in a study of blood T cell repertoires in COVID-19. Repertoires were generated with immunoSEQ multiplex PCR, while TCRdb's copy carries only in-frame clones and drops some. The table lists 190,000 or so clones, about 86% of them singletons. Sequencing was done on a sample of peripheral blood. The receptors were gathered from a woman between 25 and 40 years old with active or convalescent COVID-19. Each CDR3 is given with its conserved first and last residue. The D gene is left open where the match is weak. For some rows the clone size is stated as once, few or many, or as a class when expanded; others skip it.

v_gene	d_gene	len	j_gene	abundance	CDR3nt	CDR3aa
TRBV19	TRBD2	14	TRBJ2-7	-	TGTGCCAGTAGTCTGACTAGCGGCTCCTACGAGCAGTACTTC	CASSLTSGSYEQYF
TRBV30	-	11	TRBJ2-7	-	TGTGCCTGGAGTGAGGGGAGGGAGCAGTACTTC	CAWSEGREQYF
TRBV27	-	14	TRBJ2-2	-	TGTGCCAGCAGTTTATATGCAGGGGACGGGGAGCTGTTTTTT	CASSLYAGDGELFF
TRBV19	TRBD1	16	TRBJ1-5	-	TGTGCCAGCGTTAGACAGGGGGCTTTAAGGAATCAGCCCCAGCATTTT	CASVRQGALRNQPQHF
TRBV11-3	-	12	TRBJ1-1	-	TGTGCCAGCAGCGCATCAGGACAGATAGCTTTCTTT	CASSASGQIAFF
TRBV4-1	TRBD1	16	TRBJ2-7	-	TGCGCCAGCAGCCAAGTTTTAGGACAGGGGTTCTACGAGCAGTACTTC	CASSQVLGQGFYEQYF
TRBV28	TRBD2	15	TRBJ2-1	-	TGTGCCAGCAGTGCCCATAGCGGGAGGGACAATGAGCAGTTCTTC	CASSAHSGRDNEQFF
TRBV2	TRBD1	12	TRBJ1-1	-	TGTGCCAGCGGCAAGACAGGGACTGAAGCTTTCTTT	CASGKTGTEAFF
TRBV5-1	TRBD2	15	TRBJ2-5	-	TGCGCCAGCAGCTCGGGGGGACTAGCGTCGGAGACCCAGTACTTC	CASSSGGLASETQYF
TRBV28	-	17	TRBJ1-5	once	TGTGCCAGCAGCAACTCCCGAGGGTCTTCGGTATCCCAGCCCCAGCATTTT	CASSNSRGSSVSQPQHF
TRBV7-8	-	13	TRBJ1-1	-	TGTGCCAGCAGCGGTCAGGGATACACTGAAGCTTTCTTT	CASSGQGYTEAFF
TRBV19	-	11	TRBJ1-4	-	TGTGCCAGTAGGGCGGATGAAAAACTGTTTTTT	CASRADEKLFF
TRBV6-5	-	14	TRBJ1-6	-	TGTGCCAGCAGGTTACAGGTCTATAATTCACCCCTCCACTTT	CASRLQVYNSPLHF
TRBV9	TRBD1	16	TRBJ1-2	-	TGTGCCAGCAGCACTAGCCCCCAGGGGGCGGGCTATGGCTACACCTTC	CASSTSPQGAGYGYTF
TRBV5-8	-	16	TRBJ2-2	-	TGTGCCAGCAGCACAAGGGGGAGGGCCCTCTTCGGGGAGCTGTTTTTT	CASSTRGRALFGELFF
TRBV27	TRBD2	15	TRBJ2-1	-	TGTGCCAGCAGTTTCACTAGCGGCGCCCTAGGGGAGCAGTTCTTC	CASSFTSGALGEQFF
TRBV5-6	-	13	TRBJ1-2	-	TGTGCCAGCAGCCCGGGAAGTAACTATGGCTACACCTTC	CASSPGSNYGYTF
TRBV6-5	TRBD1	16	TRBJ1-3	-	TGTGCCAGCAGTTACAGAACAGGGGGCCCCGGAAACACCATATATTTT	CASSYRTGGPGNTIYF
TRBV27	-	15	TRBJ1-5	-	TGTGCCAGCAGTTTAAGCCAGGGAAGGAATCAGCCCCAGCATTTT	CASSLSQGRNQPQHF
TRBV5-1	-	16	TRBJ1-2	once	TGCGCCAGCAGCTTGGATACAGTTAGGGGGATCTATGGCTACACCTTC	CASSLDTVRGIYGYTF
TRBV5-1	TRBD1	14	TRBJ2-5	-	TGCGCCAGCAGCTTGGACAGGGGAGTGGGGACCCAGTACTTC	CASSLDRGVGTQYF
TRBV7-6	TRBD2	15	TRBJ2-7	-	TGTGCCAGCAGCTTTACTAGCGGGGGGGCCAACGAGCAGTACTTC	CASSFTSGGANEQYF
TRBV4-1	TRBD1	15	TRBJ1-2	-	TGCGCCAGCAGCCAATCAGGGGGCACTAACTATGGCTACACCTTC	CASSQSGGTNYGYTF
TRBV30	TRBD1	15	TRBJ2-7	once	TGTGCCTGGAGTCCCAGGACAGGGGCTGGGAGCGAGCAGTACTTC	CAWSPRTGAGSEQYF
TRBV18	-	13	TRBJ1-6	-	TGTGCCAGCTCACCTGACAGGAATTCACCCCTCCACTTT	CASSPDRNSPLHF
TRBV15	TRBD2	15	TRBJ2-1	-	TGTGCCACCAGCAGAGAGACGACTAGCCTTCAAGTGCAGTTCTTC	CATSRETTSLQVQFF
TRBV29-1	TRBD2	15	TRBJ2-2	few	TGCAGCGTTGCGGGGGGGAATTTAAACACCGGGGAGCTGTTTTTT	CSVAGGNLNTGELFF
TRBV18	-	14	TRBJ1-4	once	TGTGCCAGCTCACCCGGACAGAACCATGAAAAACTGTTTTTT	CASSPGQNHEKLFF
TRBV3-1/TRBV3-2	TRBD1	15	TRBJ1-2	-	TGTGCCAGCAGCCAAGATTACGGGACAGGGAGCGGCTACACCTTC	CASSQDYGTGSGYTF
TRBV7-9	-	15	TRBJ1-4	few	TGTGCCAGCAGCTTAGATGTCGGAACTAATGAAAAACTGTTTTTT	CASSLDVGTNEKLFF
TRBV6-1	TRBD1	16	TRBJ2-5	-	TGTGCCAGCAGTGGCCTGGGACAGGGTGGCCAAGAGACCCAGTACTTC	CASSGLGQGGQETQYF
TRBV7-2	-	15	TRBJ1-4	-	TGTGCCAGCAGCCCCGGTCAGGGAATTAATGAAAAACTGTTTTTT	CASSPGQGINEKLFF
TRBV5-1	-	15	TRBJ1-1	-	TGCGCCAGCAGCTTGGGAAGGACACGGAACACTGAAGCTTTCTTT	CASSLGRTRNTEAFF
TRBV19	TRBD1	14	TRBJ1-2	-	TGTGCCAGTAGTCCCGGGACAGCCATCTATGGCTACACCTTC	CASSPGTAIYGYTF
TRBV10-3	TRBD1	14	TRBJ1-2	-	TGTGCCATCAGTGTCACAGGGGGCAAAGATGGCTACACCTTC	CAISVTGGKDGYTF
TRBV10-2	-	14	TRBJ1-2	-	TGCGCCAGCAGTGATCCCAGGGCCAACTATGGCTACACCTTC	CASSDPRANYGYTF
TRBV2	TRBD1	14	TRBJ1-2	-	TGTGCCAGCAGCGGACAGGGGGCGGTCTATGGCTACACCTTC	CASSGQGAVYGYTF
TRBV27	TRBD1	15	TRBJ2-5	-	TGTGCCAGCAGGGGCCGGGACAGGGGGCTTGGGACCCAGTACTTC	CASRGRDRGLGTQYF
TRBV11-3	-	14	TRBJ2-3	-	TGTGCCAGCAGCTCGACGGGACCCGGGGGTACGCAGTATTTT	CASSSTGPGGTQYF
TRBV3-1/TRBV3-2	-	16	TRBJ1-4	-	TGTGCCAGCAGCCAAGCCGCAGGGAGGGGAGATGAAAAACTGTTTTTT	CASSQAAGRGDEKLFF
TRBV6-5	-	13	TRBJ1-1	-	TGTGCCAGCAGTTACGGGCAGACCACTGAAGCTTTCTTT	CASSYGQTTEAFF
TRBV19	TRBD2	14	TRBJ2-4	-	TGTGCCAGTAGTCGCGCGGGAGGGCCATACGTTCAGTACTTC	CASSRAGGPYVQYF
TRBV10-2	-	14	TRBJ1-3	-	TGCGCCAGCAGTGAGTACAGATCTGGAAACACCATATATTTT	CASSEYRSGNTIYF
TRBV18	-	13	TRBJ2-2	-	TGTGCCAGCTCACCAAGGGGGACCGGGGAGCTGTTTTTT	CASSPRGTGELFF
TRBV19	-	15	TRBJ1-2	-	TGTGCCAGTAGTATTTTTATGCGGCAGCCTATGGGCTACACCTTC	CASSIFMRQPMGYTF
TRBV14	-	12	TRBJ1-2	-	TGTGCCAGCGGCCAGGCCTACTATGGCTACACCTTC	CASGQAYYGYTF